The clone carrying this T cell receptor (beta chain) came up many times. The data derive from a study of T cells in Graves' hyperthyroidism and ophthalmopathy. PBMCs were derived from 9.5 to 10 ml fresh peripheral blood. CDR1 is LGHDT and CDR2 is YNNKEL in the germline V gene (reference sequence). The CDR3 extends over 12 amino acids. V was clipped by 1 base and J by 9 bases, with 10 bases between them. Researchers took RNA transcripts and amplified the TCR beta CDR3 regions from them. Initially, a first-round RT-PCR of the TCR CDR3 employed the HTBI primer set. TCRdb fed the multiplex PCR reads into MiXCR, producing one record per CDR3 protein. The sample consists of hundreds of thousands of distinct CDR3 sequences, around 14% of them appearing once.

V and J are TRBV3-1 and TRBJ2-7; D is undetermined. The receptor's source is a woman aged 18-30 years with Graves' hyperthyroidism. Sequenced sample: blood. Written as DNA, the CDR3 is TGTGCCAGCAGCCAAGGTGCTACTTGGCAGTACTTC. Its translation: CASSQGATWQYF.